This T cell receptor (beta chain) originates from a study of blood T cell repertoires in COVID-19. Overall study context: COVID-19 samples from acute and convalescent phases originated in the United States, Italy and Spain.

In the authors' methods: It was from reference gene primer amplification that nucleated cell counts were estimated. Here immunoSEQ multiplex PCR was the method, and the copy in TCRdb shows in-frame clones only, minus some. V and J calls and clone size are those listed in that table; D and trimming were worked out from the DNA. The data contain around 140,000 clones, more than 70% of them singletons. The CDR3 sequence is 19 residues long. Germline CDR1 reads SGHDN; CDR2 reads FVKESK. V was trimmed by 0 bases and J by 0 bases, leaving 17 bases between them. The sample consisted of peripheral blood. The sequence was obtained from a man aged 55 to 70 with acute or convalescent COVID-19. The rearrangement uses TRBV14 and TRBJ2-2; possible D gene TRBD2, 7 bases. This chain's CDR3 is CASSQDLLGGGANTGELFF. CDR3 nucleotides: TGTGCCAGCAGCCAAGACTTGCTTGGGGGGGGCGCGAACACCGGGGAGCTGTTTTTT.